A single sample gave rise to the 18 T cell receptor beta chains below, sequenced in a study of CD8+CD57+ T cells in acquired aplastic anemia. Patients sequenced had flow cytometry evidence of CD8+CD57+ cell expansion. According to the study, genomic DNA was the template for TCR beta VDJ and CDR3 profiling. TCRdb passed the reads through MiXCR, listing each CDR3 protein once. In the table there are 200,000 to 250,000 distinct CDR3 sequences, about half of which are singletons. The sequenced sample was sorted CD4+, CD8+, or CD8+CD57+ T cells (not recorded which) from PBMCs. The receptors originated from a human donor with aplastic anemia.

In regard to this clonotype: A read error is possible here, since a much larger clone lies one base away. V gene TRBV5-1 combines with J gene TRBJ1-1; possibly TRBD1 for D (5 bases). The length of the CDR3 is 14 residues. From germline, CDR1 is SGHRS and CDR2 YFSETQ. Trimming removed 4 bases from V and 4 bases from J, with 14 bases in between. The CDR3 DNA sequence: TGCGCCAGCAGCGGGACGGGAGGAAGCACTGAAGCTTTCTTT. Translation: CASSGTGGSTEAFF.

The chain recombines TRBV19 with TRBJ1-5; TRBD1 aligns across 8 bases. CDR3 length: 14 residues. Germline V CDR1 and CDR2: LNHDA, SQIVND (reference sequence). The V and J ends lost 4 bases and 7 bases, in that order; junction bases with no gene match: 6. The CDR3 protein is CASSTGQVRQPQHF. The CDR3 DNA sequence: TGTGCCAGTAGTACGGGACAGGTAAGGCAGCCCCAGCATTTT.

V and J are TRBV19 and TRBJ2-1; TRBD2 aligns across 8 bases. Germline V gene data show CDR1 as LNHDA and CDR2 as SQIVND (reference sequence). J gave up 5 bases and V 4 bases, and 10 bases lay outside the gene matches. This CDR3 is 16 amino acids long. DNA for the CDR3: TGTGCCAGTAGTAAAGGTGGGGAGCGGGGGCACAATGAGCAGTTCTTC. This codes for CASSKGGERGHNEQFF.

Concerning this clonotype itself: A much larger clone differs from this one at a single base, so this may be a read error. The chain employs TRBV7-9 and TRBJ2-3; D may be TRBD2 (6 bases). This CDR3 spans 16 amino acids. The germline V gene encodes CDR1 SEHNR and CDR2 FQNEAQ (reference sequence). The CDR3 here is CASTPEAGPSTDAQYF. CDR3 bases: TGTGCCAGCACCCCTGAAGCGGGTCCCAGCACAGATGCGCAGTATTTT.

The chain has TRBV7-9 and TRBJ1-6; no reliable D call. V lost 4 bases and J lost 4, with 8 bases in between. In germline, CDR1 is SEHNR, CDR2 FQNEAQ (reference sequence). The CDR3 extends over 14 amino acids. The CDR3 nucleotides read TGTGCCAGCAGCTCAGAACAGTATAATTCACCCCTCCACTTT. As protein: CASSSEQYNSPLHF. Drawing the rest from reference TRBV7-9 and TRBJ1-6, the complete variable domain is DTGVSQNPRHKITKRGQNVTFRCDPISEHNRLYWYRQTLGQGPEFLTYFQNEAQLEKSRLLSDRFSAERPKGSFSTLEIQRTEQGDSAMYLCASSSEQYNSPLHFGNGTRLTVT.

The chain employs TRBV14 and TRBJ1-1, with D unclear. The length of the CDR3 is 12 residues. The V and J ends lost 2 bases and 3 bases respectively, with 4 bases between them. The germline CDR1 and CDR2 sequences are SGHDN and FVKESK. The CDR3: CASSQTDTEAFF. The CDR3 nucleotides read TGTGCCAGCAGCCAAACGGACACTGAAGCTTTCTTT.

This chain joins TRBV15 and TRBJ1-2; 7 bases match TRBD1. Per germline, CDR1 LNHNV and CDR2 YYDKDF (reference sequence). V lost 3 bases to trimming and J lost 4 bases; unmatched junction nucleotides: 14. This CDR3 has 17 amino acids. CDR3 in DNA: TGTGCCACCAGCAGCTACCCAACGGCCACAGGGGTCTATGGCTACACCTTC. It specifies CATSSYPTATGVYGYTF.

This clonotype has a handful of counts. V gene TRBV2 combines with J gene TRBJ2-7; TRBD1 matches at 11 bases. The V segment lost 7 bases and the J segment 4 bases; nucleotides outside the gene matches: 6. This CDR3 spans 14 amino acids. The germline V gene has CDR1 SNHLY and CDR2 FYNNEI. The chain's CDR3 is CASMRTGGEYEQYF. CDR3 DNA sequence: TGTGCCAGCATGAGGACAGGGGGCGAATACGAGCAGTACTTC.

The chain combines TRBV19 with TRBJ2-7; D is perhaps TRBD1 (6 bases). The germline gives CDR1 LNHDA, CDR2 SQIVND (reference sequence). The CDR3 is 12 amino acids. The V gene lost 5 bases and the J gene lost 3 bases, with 8 bases spanning the gap. The CDR3 reads CASSQGHYEQYF. For the CDR3, the DNA is TGTGCCAGTAGTCAGGGGCACTACGAGCAGTACTTC. Full variable domain (missing parts from reference TRBV19 and TRBJ2-7): DGGITQSPKYLFRKEGQNVTLSCEQNLNHDAMYWYRQDPGQGLRLIYYSQIVNDFQKGDIAEGYSVSREKKESFPLTVTSAQKNPTAFYLCASSQGHYEQYFGPGTRLTVT.

This rearrangement joins TRBV7-8 to TRBJ1-5; TRBD1 aligns across 8 bases. CDR3 length equals 15 residues. Looked up from germline, CDR1 is SGHVS and CDR2 is FQNEAQ. The V and J ends lost 5 bases and 4 bases, in that order; junction bases with no gene match: 7. In nucleotides, the CDR3 is TGTGCCAGCAGCCCCCTGACAGGGGCTAATCAGCCCCAGCATTTT. This translates into CASSPLTGANQPQHF.

This clonotype has a handful of counts. A much larger clone lies a single base off, so this may be a read error. The chain has TRBV5-1 and TRBJ1-2; D is unclear. This CDR3 is built from 16 residues. CDR1 SGHRS and CDR2 YFSETQ come from the germline V gene. CDR3 region: CAGSLDVGRFNYGYTF. CDR3 coding DNA: TGCGCCGGCAGCTTGGACGTAGGAAGGTTTAACTATGGCTACACCTTC.

Concerning this clonotype: Relative to the germline gene, one junction end is altered; a read error may explain this. The V call is TRBV7-6, the J call TRBJ1-1; the D is unclear. Germline V gene sequence: CDR1 SGHVS, CDR2 FNYEAQ. The CDR3 is 14 residues long. The CDR3 region is CASSPGLNPTEASF. CDR3 DNA: TGTGCCAGCAGCCCCGGACTAAACCCCACTGAAGCTTCCTTT.

This clonotype was counted ten times or more. The rearrangement links TRBV6-5 to TRBJ1-5; no clear D. This CDR3 contains 13 residues. V shed 7 bases and J shed 10 bases, with 17 bases lying between them. Germline V gives CDR1 MNHEY, CDR2 SVGAGI. The CDR3 sequence: CASTAALRSPQHF. In nucleotides, the CDR3 is TGTGCCAGCACGGCGGCGTTGAGGTCACCCCAGCATTTT.

This clonotype was seen a few times. V and J are TRBV19 and TRBJ2-5; 8 bases map to TRBD1. V was clipped by 5 bases and J by 7 bases; unmatched bases: 3. Germline V gives CDR1 LNHDA, CDR2 SQIVND (reference sequence). The CDR3 totals 12 residues. The CDR3 nucleotides read TGTGCCAGTAGTCAACAGGGGGGGACCCAGTACTTC. This gives the protein CASSQQGGTQYF.

This chain uses TRBV4-2 with TRBJ1-3; possible D gene TRBD1, 6 bases. V was pared by 3 bases and J by 3 bases, with 9 bases between. This CDR3 is 14 amino acids long. CDR1 and CDR2 (germline): LGHNA, YNFKEQ. CDR3: CASSHGGLGNTIYF. The CDR3 DNA is TGTGCCAGCAGCCACGGGGGGCTTGGAAACACCATATATTTT.

Details on this clonotype: One junction end does not reproduce the germline sequence, and a read error may be involved. This chain links TRBV5-1 with TRBJ1-2; 7 bases map to TRBD1. CDR1 is SGHRS and CDR2 is YFSETQ in the germline V gene. The CDR3 is 12 amino acids. The CDR3 bases are TGCGCCAGCAGCTTAGACAGGGCAAAAACCCACTTC. Residues: CASSLDRAKTHF.

This sequence joins TRBV5-8 and TRBJ2-3; D unresolved. CDR3 length: 14 residues. V lost 4 bases and J 1 base, leaving 10 bases between the germline ends. The germline V gene encodes CDR1 SGHTS and CDR2 YDEGEE. The CDR3 DNA follows: TGTGCCAGCAGCCCCGGCCGGGGCACAGATACGCAGTATTTT. Translated: CASSPGRGTDTQYF.

The chain joins TRBV19 to TRBJ2-2, with D possibly being TRBD1 or TRBD2 (5 bases each). The CDR3 is 15 residues long. Deletions cut 2 bases from V and 6 bases from J, with 13 bases between. The V gene's germline CDR1 is LNHDA and CDR2 SQIVND (reference sequence). CDR3 residues: CASSITGGHAGELFF. For the CDR3, the DNA is TGTGCCAGTAGTATAACAGGAGGTCACGCCGGGGAGCTGTTTTTT.